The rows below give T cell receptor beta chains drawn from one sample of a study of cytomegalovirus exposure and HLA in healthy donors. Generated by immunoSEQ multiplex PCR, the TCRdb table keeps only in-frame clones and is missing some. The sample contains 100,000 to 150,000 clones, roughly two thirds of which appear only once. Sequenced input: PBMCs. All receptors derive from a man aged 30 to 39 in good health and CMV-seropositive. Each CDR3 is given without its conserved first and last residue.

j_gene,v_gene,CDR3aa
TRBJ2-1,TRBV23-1,ASVIAGEGGNEQF
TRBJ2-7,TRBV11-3,ASSFLAGYEQY
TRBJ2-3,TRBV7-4,ARRRGRVTHTDTQY
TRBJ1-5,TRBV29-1,SAKTGGQPQH
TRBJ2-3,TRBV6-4,ASSERAGGPPDTQY
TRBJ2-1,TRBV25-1,ASSELVSSYNEQF
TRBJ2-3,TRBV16,ASSPGHSTDTQY
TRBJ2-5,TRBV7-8,ASSKQPAGGPRETQY
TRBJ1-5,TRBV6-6,AGTSHPVLTEQPQH
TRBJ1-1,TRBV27,ASSLLRGGHTEAF
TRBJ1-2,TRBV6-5,ASTKGQGAYGYT
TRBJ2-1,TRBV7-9,ASSLGLAEYNEQF
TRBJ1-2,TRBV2,ASGRQRPYYGYT
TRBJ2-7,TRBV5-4,ASSRTSGTAWDEQY
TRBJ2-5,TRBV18,ASSPLAGTEYQETQY
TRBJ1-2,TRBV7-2,ASSLETGVYGYT
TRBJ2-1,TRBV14,ASSNLGLAYNEQF
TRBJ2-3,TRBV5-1,ASSSYFTSGRGGGLDTQY
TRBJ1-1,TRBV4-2,ASSQEVRTEYTEAF
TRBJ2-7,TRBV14,ASSRRAPWALRTGDYEQY
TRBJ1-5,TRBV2,ASSFTGGQPQH
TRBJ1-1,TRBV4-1,ASSQAGQGNTEAF
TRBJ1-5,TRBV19,ASSIEGQGGNQPQH
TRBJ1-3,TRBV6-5,ASSYSMPGPGNTIY
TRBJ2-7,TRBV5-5,ASSLLQGDDSYEQY
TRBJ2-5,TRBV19,ASTSGTAQETQY
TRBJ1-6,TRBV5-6,ASSGPNYDSPLH
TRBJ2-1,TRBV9,ASSPRVVGGLGRNEQF
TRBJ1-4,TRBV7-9,ASSDKRQGGDEKLF
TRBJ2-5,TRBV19,ASSIVGRLEETQY
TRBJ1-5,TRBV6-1,ASSLGTDNQPQH